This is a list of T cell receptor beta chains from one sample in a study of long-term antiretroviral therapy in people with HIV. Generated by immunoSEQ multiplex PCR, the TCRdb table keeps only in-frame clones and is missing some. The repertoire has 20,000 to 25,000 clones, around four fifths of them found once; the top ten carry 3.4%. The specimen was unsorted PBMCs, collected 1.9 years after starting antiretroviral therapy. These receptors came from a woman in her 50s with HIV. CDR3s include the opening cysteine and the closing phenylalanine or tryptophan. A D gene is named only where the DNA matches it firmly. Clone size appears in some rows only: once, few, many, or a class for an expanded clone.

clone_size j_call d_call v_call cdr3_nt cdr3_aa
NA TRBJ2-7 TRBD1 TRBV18 TGTGCCAGCTCATCCTTAATAGGGGACAGGGCCTACGAGCAGTACTTC CASSSLIGDRAYEQYF
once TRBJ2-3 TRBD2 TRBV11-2 TGTGCCAGCAGCCCCAAGACTAGCGGGGGGAGAAATACGCAGTATTTT CASSPKTSGGRNTQYF
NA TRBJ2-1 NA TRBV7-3 TGTGCCAGCAGCTTGGGGGGCGCGGATGAGCAGTTCTTC CASSLGGADEQFF
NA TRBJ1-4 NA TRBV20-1 TGCAGTGCTAGAGAATTAAGGGAACTGTTTTTT CSARELRELFF
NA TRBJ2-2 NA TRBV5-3 TGTGCCAGAAGCTTGAGAAGGTCCAGGGGGAACACCGGGGAGCTGTTTTTT CARSLRRSRGNTGELFF
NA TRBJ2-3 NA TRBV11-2 TGTGCCAGCAGCTCACAGGGTCCCCTTACGCAGTATTTT CASSSQGPLTQYF
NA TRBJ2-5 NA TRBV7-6 TGTGCCAGCAGACTGGGTTTGGAAGAGACCCAGTACTTC CASRLGLEETQYF
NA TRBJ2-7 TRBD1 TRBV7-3 TGTGCCAGCAGCCCCGGGACAGGGGGGCCGGGGGAGCAGTACTTC CASSPGTGGPGEQYF
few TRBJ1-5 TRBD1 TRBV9 TGTGCCAGCATTCTAAGACAGGGGGGCGAGAGCAATCAGCCCCAGCATTTT CASILRQGGESNQPQHF
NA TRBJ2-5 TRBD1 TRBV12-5 TGTGCTAGTGGTTTGTATTTTACGGGACAGGGAGAGACCCAGTACTTC CASGLYFTGQGETQYF
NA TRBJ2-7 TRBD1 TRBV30 TGTGCCTGGAGGAGACAGGGCAGGTTAGGAGGCGAGCAGTACTTC CAWRRQGRLGGEQYF
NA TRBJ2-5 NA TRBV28 TGTGCCAGCAGTTCATCCGGGACAATCAGCCAAGAGACCCAGTACTTC CASSSSGTISQETQYF
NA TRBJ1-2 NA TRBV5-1 TGCGCCAGCAGCTTGATCAACGCTGGGGACTATGGCTACACCTTC CASSLINAGDYGYTF
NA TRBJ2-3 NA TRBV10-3 TGTGCCATCGGAACAGTTACAGATACGCAGTATTTT CAIGTVTDTQYF
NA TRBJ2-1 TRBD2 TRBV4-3 TGCGCCAGCAGCCAGGGACTAGGACTAGCGACGAATGAGCAGTTCTTC CASSQGLGLATNEQFF
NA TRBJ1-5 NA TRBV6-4 TGTGCCAGCAGTGAAATCCCCAGGGGCCAGAATCAGCCCCAGCATTTT CASSEIPRGQNQPQHF
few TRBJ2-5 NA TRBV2 TGTGCCAGCAGTGCCCTTAGCTCGGTCGAGACCCAGTACTTC CASSALSSVETQYF
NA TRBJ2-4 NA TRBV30 TGTGCCTGGAGTGTAGGGGAGCGACTAGGGAACATTCAGTACTTC CAWSVGERLGNIQYF
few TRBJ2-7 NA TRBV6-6 TGTGCCAGCAGTTCCCCACAGAAGTACGAGCAGTACTTC CASSSPQKYEQYF
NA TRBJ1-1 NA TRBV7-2 TGTGCCAGCAGCTCATTACCGGGGTCGAACACTGAAGCTTTCTTT CASSSLPGSNTEAFF
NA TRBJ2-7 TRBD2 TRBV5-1 TGCGCCAGCGAACTTAGCGGGCCTGCCCCTGCCGAGCAGTACTTC CASELSGPAPAEQYF
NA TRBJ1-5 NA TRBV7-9 TGTGCCAGCAGCTTCCGGGACCCCCAGCCCCAGCATTTT CASSFRDPQPQHF
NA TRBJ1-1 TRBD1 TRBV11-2 TGTGCCAGCAGCTTAGATTCCGTTGGACAGGGGACTGAAGCTTTCTTT CASSLDSVGQGTEAFF
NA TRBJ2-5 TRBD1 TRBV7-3 TGTGCCAGCAGCTCCAAGGGACAGCCTATAACCGAGACCCAGTACTTC CASSSKGQPITETQYF
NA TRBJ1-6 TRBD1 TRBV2 TGTGCCAGCAGGCGGGACAGCTCTCATTCACCCCTCCACTTT CASRRDSSHSPLHF
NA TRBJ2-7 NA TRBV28 TGTGCCAGCAGCAAGACAGTCTACGAGCAGTACTTC CASSKTVYEQYF
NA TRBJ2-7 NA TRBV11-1 TGTGCCAGCAGCTTAGAAGGTCTCGTCGTCGGGGAAGAGCAGTACTTC CASSLEGLVVGEEQYF
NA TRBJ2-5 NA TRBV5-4 TGTGCCAGCAGCCACACAAGAGGGGGCGGGAGAGAGACCCAGTACTTC CASSHTRGGGRETQYF
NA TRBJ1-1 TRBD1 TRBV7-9 TGTGCCAGCAGCGGACGGACAGGACAAATACTGAACACTGAAGCTTTCTTT CASSGRTGQILNTEAFF
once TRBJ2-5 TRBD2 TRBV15 TGTGCCACCAGCAGTCGCGGGGGGGGAGAGACCCAGTACTTC CATSSRGGGETQYF
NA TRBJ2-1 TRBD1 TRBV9 TGTGCCAGCAGCGTACGGGGGGACAGGGTCTACAATGAGCAGTTCTTC CASSVRGDRVYNEQFF
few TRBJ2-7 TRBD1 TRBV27 TGTGCCAGCGGACAGGGGGGACCCTACGAGCAGTACTTC CASGQGGPYEQYF